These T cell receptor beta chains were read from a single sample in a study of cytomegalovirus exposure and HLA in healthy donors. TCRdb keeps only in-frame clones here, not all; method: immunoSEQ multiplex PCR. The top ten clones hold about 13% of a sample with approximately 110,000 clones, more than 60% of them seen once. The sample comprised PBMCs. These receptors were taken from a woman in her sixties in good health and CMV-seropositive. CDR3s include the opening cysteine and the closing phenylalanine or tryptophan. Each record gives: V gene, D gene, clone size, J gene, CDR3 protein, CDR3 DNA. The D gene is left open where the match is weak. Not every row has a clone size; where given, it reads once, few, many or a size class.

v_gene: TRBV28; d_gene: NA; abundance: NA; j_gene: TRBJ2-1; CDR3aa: CASSFSMMDNEQFF; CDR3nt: TGTGCCAGCAGTTTCAGTATGATGGACAATGAGCAGTTCTTC
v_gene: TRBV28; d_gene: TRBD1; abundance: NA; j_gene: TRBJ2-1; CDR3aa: CASSSPRTGAVDEQFF; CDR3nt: TGTGCCAGCAGTTCCCCACGGACAGGAGCGGTTGATGAGCAGTTCTTC
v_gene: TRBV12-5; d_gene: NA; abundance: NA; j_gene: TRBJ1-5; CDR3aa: CASGLGLLSSQHF; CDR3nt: TGTGCTAGTGGTTTGGGCCTACTGTCGTCCCAGCATTTT
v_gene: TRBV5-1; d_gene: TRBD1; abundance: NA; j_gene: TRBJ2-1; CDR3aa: CASSRGQGGNEQFF; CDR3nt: TGCGCCAGCAGCAGGGGACAGGGCGGGAATGAGCAGTTCTTC
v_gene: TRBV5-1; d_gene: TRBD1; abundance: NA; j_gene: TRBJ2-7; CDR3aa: CASSQMDRVASYEQYF; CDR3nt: TGCGCCAGCAGCCAAATGGACAGGGTAGCGTCCTACGAGCAGTACTTC
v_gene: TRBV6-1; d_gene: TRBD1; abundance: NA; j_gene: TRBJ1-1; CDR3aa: CASSLTGESEAFF; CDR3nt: TGTGCCAGCAGTTTGACAGGGGAGAGCGAAGCTTTCTTT
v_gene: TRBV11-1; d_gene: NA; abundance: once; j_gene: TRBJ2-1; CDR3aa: CASSPRGTVYNEQFF; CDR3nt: TGTGCCAGCAGCCCGCGGGGAACAGTCTACAATGAGCAGTTCTTC
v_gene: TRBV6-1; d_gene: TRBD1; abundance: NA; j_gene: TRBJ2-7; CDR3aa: CAAAGTGASYEQYF; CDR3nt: TGTGCCGCTGCCGGGACAGGGGCTTCCTACGAGCAGTACTTC
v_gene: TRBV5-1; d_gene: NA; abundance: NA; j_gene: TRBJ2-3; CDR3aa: CASSLVQGVVDTQYF; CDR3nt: TGCGCCAGCAGCTTGGTTCAGGGTGTTGTAGATACGCAGTATTTT
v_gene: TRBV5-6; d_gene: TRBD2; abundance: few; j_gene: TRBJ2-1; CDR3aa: CASSLGSSGRTGNEQFF; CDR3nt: TGTGCCAGCAGCTTGGGAAGTAGCGGGAGGACCGGCAATGAGCAGTTCTTC
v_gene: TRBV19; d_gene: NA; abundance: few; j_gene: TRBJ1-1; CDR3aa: CASSRLIQGLSEAFF; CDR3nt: TGTGCCAGTAGCCGTCTCATACAGGGACTATCTGAAGCTTTCTTT
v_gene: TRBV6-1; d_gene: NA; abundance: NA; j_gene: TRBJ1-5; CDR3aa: CASRRGGTIPQPQHF; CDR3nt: TGTGCCAGCAGGCGGGGGGGTACCATCCCTCAGCCCCAGCATTTT
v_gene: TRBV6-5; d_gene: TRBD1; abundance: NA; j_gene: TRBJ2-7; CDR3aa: CASIPRDSAYEQYF; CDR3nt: TGTGCCAGCATCCCCCGGGACAGTGCCTACGAGCAGTACTTC
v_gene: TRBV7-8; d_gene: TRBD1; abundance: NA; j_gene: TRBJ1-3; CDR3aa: CASSSRTGVSGNTIYF; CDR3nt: TGTGCCAGCAGCTCCAGGACAGGCGTCTCTGGAAACACCATATATTTT
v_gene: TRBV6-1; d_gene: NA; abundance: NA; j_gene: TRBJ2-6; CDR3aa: CASSPGSGANVLTF; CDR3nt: TGTGCCAGCAGTCCGGGATCTGGGGCCAACGTCCTGACTTTC